Below, 27 T cell receptor beta chains from the same sample are listed, as sequenced in a study of OX40 agonist ivuxolimab in advanced cancers. TCRdb's copy holds only in-frame clones and misses some; the assay was immunoSEQ multiplex PCR. The data hold some 32,000 clones, with about four fifths observed a single time. The sequenced sample was CD4+ or CD8+ T cells sorted from blood, obtained in a trial of the OX40 agonist ivuxolimab. Receptors were obtained from an adult with an advanced solid tumor such as melanoma, head and neck, liver or kidney cancer.

CDR3 bases: TGTGCCAGCAGCTTAGAGGGACTAGCCGCCTACAATGAGCAGTTCTTC. Translated, it gives CASSLEGLAAYNEQFF. The gene calls are TRBV7-9 and TRBJ2-1; 9 nucleotides agree with TRBD2. V was pared by 1 base and J by 2 bases, with 3 bases of the junction left unmatched. CDR1 is SEHNR and CDR2 is FQNEAQ in the germline V gene (reference sequence). The CDR3 consists of 16 residues.

The V call is TRBV5-4, the J call TRBJ1-4; D is ambiguous. With 4 bases removed from V and 5 bases from J, the gap between germline ends came to 12 bases. The germline V gene has CDR1 SGHNT and CDR2 YYREEE (reference sequence). There are 14 residues in the CDR3. The CDR3 DNA sequence: TGTGCCAGCAGCCACTACGCGCGGAATGAAAAACTGTTTTTT. It codes for CASSHYARNEKLFF. The entire variable domain, with the rest obtained from reference TRBV5-4 and TRBJ1-4, is as follows: ETGVTQSPTHLIKTRGQQVTLRCSSQSGHNTVSWYQQALGQGPQFIFQYYREEENGRGNFPPRFSGLQFPNYSSELNVNALELDDSALYLCASSHYARNEKLFFGSGTQLSVL.

The chain couples TRBV19 to TRBJ2-1; 7 bases are a match to TRBD1. The V segment lost 6 bases and the J segment 4 bases; nucleotides outside the gene matches: 12. The CDR3 is made up of 16 amino acids. Germline values: CDR1 LNHDA, CDR2 SQIVND (reference sequence). The CDR3 here is CASRPSRDRPYNEQFF. The DNA of the CDR3 is TGTGCCAGTAGACCGTCCCGGGACAGACCTTACAATGAGCAGTTCTTC.

This sequence joins TRBV27 and TRBJ2-1; 8 bases agree with TRBD1. Germline assignment: CDR1 MNHEY and CDR2 SMNVEV (reference sequence). Trimming at V came to 8 bases and at J to 6 bases, leaving 12 bases not matched to a gene. This CDR3 contains 15 residues. The CDR3 coding sequence is TGTGCCAGCTCCAGCCCCGGACAGGGAGGCAATGAGCAGTTCTTC. Encoded protein: CASSSPGQGGNEQFF.

This clone appeared a few times. This sequence joins TRBV19 and TRBJ2-7; 7 bases are a match to TRBD1. The junction had 16 bases not matched to a gene; V was cut back by 11 bases and J by 3 bases. The CDR3 spans 15 residues. Germline values: CDR1 LNHDA, CDR2 SQIVND (reference sequence). The CDR3 region is CAASPPGTVLYEQYF. CDR3 coding DNA: TGTGCCGCCTCTCCCCCCGGGACAGTACTCTACGAGCAGTACTTC.

The chain carries TRBV6-6 and TRBJ1-4; tentative D call: TRBD1 (5 bases). This CDR3 has 15 residues. V was cut by 2 bases and J by 8 bases, with 15 bases left in between. Looked up from germline, CDR1 is MNHNY and CDR2 is SVGAGI (reference sequence). The DNA of the CDR3 is TGTGCCAGCAGTTACATTAGGCAGGGAGGAGAAAAACTGTTTTTT. Residues: CASSYIRQGGEKLFF.

This clone was observed once. This rearrangement joins TRBV7-9 to TRBJ1-2; D is ambiguous. Trimming stripped 3 bases from V and 2 bases from J, with 10 bases between. CDR1 and CDR2 (germline): SEHNR, FQNEAQ (reference sequence). The CDR3 has 14 amino acids. The CDR3 sequence: CASSFAGANYGYTF. The CDR3 DNA follows: TGTGCCAGCAGCTTTGCTGGCGCCAACTATGGCTACACCTTC.

This clone was seen just once. The chain has TRBV21-1 and TRBJ1-2; TRBD1, the D gene given by the table, was not confirmed from the DNA. TRBV21-1 is a documented pseudogene. CDR3 size: 19 residues. Here the CDR3 reads CASSKLPRGGQGGSYGYTF. CDR3 DNA sequence: TGTGCCAGCAGCAAATTACCTAGAGGAGGACAGGGGGGTAGCTATGGCTACACCTTC.

The chain has TRBV6-1 and TRBJ2-5; D may be TRBD1 or TRBD2 (6 bases each). This CDR3 is 15 amino acids long. V lost 3 bases and J lost 5, with 16 bases in between. CDR1 and CDR2 (germline): MNHNS, SASEGT. CDR3 protein: CASSDESGAGETQYF. The CDR3 DNA reads TGTGCCAGCAGTGATGAATCGGGGGCAGGGGAGACCCAGTACTTC.

In DNA form, the CDR3 reads TGTGCCAGCAGCTTAGTACAGGGGATTATCTATGAGCAGTTCTTC. It translates to CASSLVQGIIYEQFF. This rearrangement joins TRBV11-2 to TRBJ2-1; 7 nucleotides align to TRBD1. V gave up 1 base and J gave up 8 bases; unmatched junction bases: 8. Germline CDR1 SGHAT, CDR2 FQNNGV. The CDR3 has 15 amino acids.

The chain joins TRBV2 to TRBJ2-7; D is unclear. The CDR3 consists of 14 residues. From germline, CDR1 is SNHLY and CDR2 FYNNEI. V shed 4 bases and J shed 0 bases, with 10 bases lying between them. CDR3 residues: CASSVAGDSYEQYF. DNA for the CDR3: TGTGCCAGCAGTGTCGCAGGAGACTCCTACGAGCAGTACTTC.

A single count supports this clone. The chain uses TRBV5-1 and TRBJ2-1; possibly TRBD2 for D (5 bases). Trimming removed 1 base at V and 9 bases at J, with 8 bases between. The CDR3 loop spans 12 amino acids. Germline V lookup: CDR1 SGHRS, CDR2 YFSETQ. The CDR3 protein is CASSLRESEQFF. CDR3 in DNA: TGCGCCAGCAGCTTGAGGGAGAGTGAGCAGTTCTTC.

The chain combines TRBV7-8 with TRBJ2-3; D is ambiguous. Germline CDR1 reads SGHVS; CDR2 reads FQNEAQ. V dropped 2 bases and J dropped 6 bases, with 15 bases sitting between them. The CDR3 totals 15 residues. CDR3 nucleotides: TGTGCCAGCAGCTTACCGACCGGGCCGACGGATACGCAGTATTTT. It is translated as CASSLPTGPTDTQYF.

In its sample, this clone was seen once. The V and J genes are TRBV6-1 and TRBJ1-1; D unclear. V was pared by 2 bases and J by 3 bases, with 7 bases between. Germline CDR1 is MNHNS and CDR2 is SASEGT. The CDR3 is made up of 13 amino acids. The CDR3, as DNA: TGTGCCAGCAGTGAATGGTCGGACACTGAAGCTTTCTTT. Translation: CASSEWSDTEAFF.

The genes are TRBV9 and TRBJ1-1, with D possibly being TRBD1 (5 bases). The germline V gene has CDR1 SGDLS and CDR2 YYNGEE. The CDR3 has 15 amino acids. Trimming removed 1 base from V and 5 bases from J, with 15 bases in between. The DNA for the CDR3 is TGTGCCAGCAGCGTAAGTTACCGGGGGTCGACTGAAGCTTTCTTT. Amino acid sequence: CASSVSYRGSTEAFF.

The rearrangement joins TRBV9 to TRBJ2-2; no reliable D call. Per the germline V gene, CDR1 is SGDLS and CDR2 is YYNGEE. The ends were cut back, 3 bases at V and 3 bases at J, with 12 bases in the middle. The CDR3 runs to 15 residues. The CDR3 DNA reads as TGTGCCAGCAGCGGGTACGGGCCTCACACCGGGGAGCTGTTTTTT. Its translation: CASSGYGPHTGELFF.

The chain joins TRBV28 to TRBJ1-4; TRBD1 matches at 7 bases. The CDR3 is 15 residues long. V shed 4 bases, J shed 6 bases, and the junction held 8 bases outside the gene matches. Germline assignment: CDR1 MDHEN and CDR2 SYDVKM. This CDR3 is CASSSPDRDDEKLFF. In DNA, the CDR3 is TGTGCCAGCAGTTCCCCCGACAGGGATGATGAAAAACTGTTTTTT. Variable domain in full (rest from reference TRBV28 and TRBJ1-4): DVKVTQSSRYLVKRTGEKVFLECVQDMDHENMFWYRQDPGLGLRLIYFSYDVKMKEKGDIPEGYSVSREKKERFSLILESASTNQTSMYLCASSSPDRDDEKLFFGSGTQLSVL.

The chain couples TRBV19 to TRBJ2-5, with D possibly matching TRBD2 (5 bases). V lost 5 bases to trimming and J lost 2 bases, with 15 bases between them. Germline-derived CDR1 and CDR2 are LNHDA and SQIVND (reference sequence). There are 15 residues in the CDR3. CDR3 region: CASSSIYREQETQYF. CDR3 nucleotides: TGTGCCAGTAGTTCCATCTACCGGGAACAAGAGACCCAGTACTTC.

The chain employs TRBV28 and TRBJ2-1, with 8 bases fitting TRBD2. The junction had 11 bases not matched to a gene; V was cut back by 5 bases and J by 8 bases. The CDR3 contains 15 residues. Germline-derived CDR1 and CDR2 are MDHEN and SYDVKM. CDR3 nucleotide sequence: TGTGCCAGCAGTCCACTAGCGGAAACTTGGGATGAGCAGTTCTTC. Encoded protein: CASSPLAETWDEQFF.

This chain joins TRBV6-5 and TRBJ1-5, with TRBD1 as a possible D gene (6 bases). Trimming stripped 5 bases from V and 9 bases from J, with 17 bases between. Per germline, CDR1 MNHEY and CDR2 SVGAGI. CDR3 length equals 14 residues. The CDR3, as DNA: TGTGCCAGCAGTGGCCTAGCGACAGGAGGGCCCCAGCATTTT. It specifies CASSGLATGGPQHF.

The rearrangement links TRBV19 to TRBJ2-3; the D gene is possibly TRBD1 (5 bases). Germline-derived CDR1 and CDR2 are LNHDA and SQIVND (reference sequence). The CDR3 spans 15 residues. Trimming left V 5 bases short and J 2 bases short, with 14 bases between. The CDR3 coding sequence is TGTGCCAGTAGTCGACAGCCCCTGTTCACAGATACGCAGTATTTT. Protein: CASSRQPLFTDTQYF.

The chain links TRBV2 to TRBJ1-2; 9 bases are a match to TRBD1. This CDR3 region has 14 residues. With V trimmed by 4 bases and J by 8 bases, 8 bases remained unmatched. Germline CDR1 and CDR2: SNHLY and FYNNEI. The CDR3 here is CASSATGGAYGYTF. The CDR3, as DNA: TGTGCCAGCAGTGCAACAGGGGGCGCTTACGGCTACACCTTC.

Note on this clone: Other DNA sequences in this specimen translate into the identical CDR3. The CDR3 reads CASSLVWNEQFF. CDR3 coding DNA: TGCGCCAGCAGCTTGGTGTGGAATGAGCAGTTCTTC. This chain links TRBV5-1 with TRBJ2-1; D unclear. The germline V and J ends were trimmed by 0 bases and 7 bases, with 5 bases remaining between them. Germline CDR1 and CDR2: SGHRS and YFSETQ. This CDR3 region has 12 residues.

This clone is a singleton in its sample. V and J are TRBV28 and TRBJ1-1; D gene ambiguous. Germline values: CDR1 MDHEN, CDR2 SYDVKM. The CDR3 is 13 amino acids. V was shortened by 3 bases and J by 1 base, with 6 bases between the two germline ends. CDR3: CASSFWGNTEAFF. DNA for the CDR3: TGTGCCAGCAGTTTTTGGGGGAACACTGAAGCTTTCTTT. The full variable domain, rest sourced from reference TRBV28 and TRBJ1-1, is DVKVTQSSRYLVKRTGEKVFLECVQDMDHENMFWYRQDPGLGLRLIYFSYDVKMKEKGDIPEGYSVSREKKERFSLILESASTNQTSMYLCASSFWGNTEAFFGQGTRLTVV.

This clone was seen repeatedly, ten times or more. The chain uses TRBV28 and TRBJ1-5; the D is unclear. The CDR3 consists of 16 residues. The V gene lost 4 bases and the J gene lost 3 bases, with 16 bases spanning the gap. The germline V gene encodes CDR1 MDHEN and CDR2 SYDVKM. The CDR3 is CASSSLVGFANQPQHF. DNA for the CDR3: TGTGCCAGCAGTTCATTGGTAGGGTTTGCCAATCAGCCCCAGCATTTT.

The chain combines TRBV15 with TRBJ2-7; D gene uncertain. V was clipped by 1 base and J by 2 bases, with 9 bases between them. From germline, CDR1 is LNHNV and CDR2 YYDKDF (reference sequence). The length of the CDR3 is 14 residues. CDR3 loop: CATSRVALPYEQYF. The DNA for the CDR3 is TGTGCCACCAGCAGAGTAGCACTTCCCTACGAGCAGTACTTC.

This clone was found once. V gene TRBV5-1 combines with J gene TRBJ2-1; D remains unclear. The V gene lost 5 bases and the J gene lost 5 bases, with 14 bases spanning the gap. Germline CDR1 SGHRS, CDR2 YFSETQ. The length of the CDR3 is 14 residues. The CDR3 DNA reads as TGCGCCAGCAGGGGTCTCGCGGCCAACAATGAGCAGTTCTTC. This encodes CASRGLAANNEQFF.